The 24 T cell receptor beta chains reported below all come from one sample, sequenced in a study of cytomegalovirus exposure and HLA in healthy donors. Both 60 Vbeta primers and 13 Jbeta primers went into the PCR. The protocol was immunoSEQ multiplex PCR, while the TCRdb copy is restricted to in-frame clones and leaves out a portion. The table includes 100,000 to 150,000 clones, around 66% detected once. Sequencing was done on a sample of PBMCs. Receptors originate from a woman aged 40 to 49 in good health and CMV-seropositive.

The rearrangement joins TRBV2 to TRBJ1-2; unclear D gene. V was cut by 5 bases and J by 1 base, with 8 bases left in between. Germline V gives CDR1 SNHLY, CDR2 FYNNEI. The CDR3 totals 13 residues. The CDR3 coding sequence is TGTGCCAGCAGTCTTCAGGTTAACTATGGCTACACCTTC. Translating gives CASSLQVNYGYTF.

The chain employs TRBV30 and TRBJ1-1; D may be TRBD1 (6 bases). The CDR3 runs to 12 residues. Germline V gene lookup returns CDR1 GTSNPN and CDR2 SVGIG (reference sequence). The V gene lost 4 bases and the J gene lost 7 bases, with 13 bases spanning the gap. The CDR3 here is CAWISQGIEAFF. As DNA, the CDR3 is TGTGCCTGGATCTCGCAGGGGATTGAAGCTTTCTTT.

CDR3 bases: TGTGCCAGCAGAAGAACAGGGCCAAGCTATGGCTACACCTTC. It is translated as CASRRTGPSYGYTF. The chain links TRBV6-5 to TRBJ1-2; perhaps TRBD1 as D (6 bases). Between the trimmed V and J ends, which lost 6 bases and 4 bases, there was a span of 15 bases. Germline-derived CDR1 and CDR2 are MNHEY and SVGAGI. The CDR3 is 14 amino acids.

As DNA, the CDR3 is TGCGCCAGCAGCCAAGAATTACTAGCGGCTTACTACGAGCAGTACTTC. Translating it yields CASSQELLAAYYEQYF. The chain employs TRBV4-1 and TRBJ2-5, with 8 bases identical to TRBD2. The DNA end is more similar to TRBJ2-7, so the J call may be wrong. Germline lookup yields CDR1 MGHRA and CDR2 YSYEKL. The CDR3 runs to 16 residues.

The gene calls are TRBV7-9 and TRBJ1-1; TRBD1 is a possible D gene (5 bases). Germline V CDR1 and CDR2: SEHNR, FQNEAQ (reference sequence). V was clipped by 4 bases and J by 3 bases, with 15 bases between them. The CDR3 runs to 15 residues. CDR3 amino acids: CASSSAVLGDTEAFF. Written as DNA, the CDR3 is TGTGCCAGCAGCTCCGCGGTCCTAGGGGACACTGAAGCTTTCTTT.

This rearrangement joins TRBV5-1 to TRBJ1-2; D remains ambiguous. V lost 4 bases and J lost 2, with 9 bases in between. Germline CDR1 is SGHRS and CDR2 is YFSETQ. The CDR3 spans 13 residues. Written as DNA, the CDR3 is TGCGCCAGCAGCCATACTCAAAACTATGGCTACACCTTC. This codes for CASSHTQNYGYTF.

CDR3 residues: CASSLWGTGRSGEQYF. The CDR3, as DNA: TGTGCCAGCAGTTTATGGGGTACAGGCAGGTCGGGTGAGCAGTACTTC. This chain connects TRBV28 to TRBJ2-7; D is possibly TRBD1 (5 bases). Germline V lookup: CDR1 MDHEN, CDR2 SYDVKM. With 0 bases removed from V and 7 bases from J, the gap between germline ends came to 19 bases. The CDR3 totals 16 residues.

A few counts support this clone. Mismatch with germline at one junction end may stem from a read error. CDR3 sequence reads: CGGSGGRTDTQYF. CDR3 sequence (DNA): TGCGGAGGGAGCGGGGGCCGCACAGATACGCAGTATTTT. V gene TRBV2 combines with J gene TRBJ2-3, with 8 nucleotides matching TRBD2. The germline CDR1 and CDR2 sequences are SNHLY and FYNNEI. The CDR3 runs to 13 residues.

This chain links TRBV11-3 with TRBJ2-5; no reliable D call. V was clipped by 4 bases and J by 5 bases, with 11 bases between them. The CDR3 is made up of 13 amino acids. Germline V gene lookup returns CDR1 SGHNT and CDR2 YENEEA. The CDR3, as DNA: TGTGCCAGCAGCTCTGAGGTTAGGGAGACCCAGTACTTC. Translating it yields CASSSEVRETQYF.

This rearrangement joins TRBV5-1 to TRBJ1-2, with TRBD1 as a possible D gene (5 bases). The CDR3 loop spans 15 amino acids. Trimming removed 3 bases from V and 2 bases from J, with 14 bases in between. Germline assignment: CDR1 SGHRS and CDR2 YFSETQ. CDR3 bases: TGCGCCAGCAGCTCCCAGATGGCAGGGAACTATGGCTACACCTTC. Its protein is CASSSQMAGNYGYTF.

This clone was detected only a few times. The chain carries TRBV6-4 and TRBJ2-2, with D possibly matching TRBD2 (5 bases). The V end lost 4 bases, the J end lost 6 bases, and 18 bases lay between the germline ends. The V gene's germline CDR1 is MRHNA and CDR2 SNTAGT. The CDR3 has 16 amino acids. The CDR3 loop is CASSVELLGAAGELFF. The CDR3 DNA is TGTGCCAGCAGTGTCGAATTACTAGGAGCCGCCGGGGAGCTGTTTTTT.

This clone is labeled medium-sized. V and J are TRBV27 and TRBJ2-1; 10 bases are a match to TRBD1. V lost 1 base to trimming and J lost 8 bases; unmatched junction nucleotides: 8. This CDR3 region has 16 residues. CDR1 and CDR2 (germline): MNHEY, SMNVEV (reference sequence). CDR3 bases: TGTGCCAGCAGTTTATGGAAAGGGACAGGGGCCCATGAGCAGTTCTTC. Residues: CASSLWKGTGAHEQFF.

The chain uses TRBV19 and TRBJ1-4; no reliable D call. Trimming removed 4 bases from V and 5 bases from J, with 20 bases in between. CDR1 and CDR2 (germline): LNHDA, SQIVND (reference sequence). This CDR3 spans 17 amino acids. The CDR3 coding sequence is TGTGCCAGTAGTACTTTTGAAAGCGGATGGGCAAATGAAAAACTGTTTTTT. Residues: CASSTFESGWANEKLFF.

J is TRBJ1-2 and V is TRBV5-1; 7 positions match TRBD1. Germline lookup yields CDR1 SGHRS and CDR2 YFSETQ. Trimming at V came to 2 bases and at J to 4 bases, leaving 5 bases not matched to a gene. CDR3 length equals 14 residues. CDR3 protein: CASSFTQGSYGYTF. The CDR3, as DNA: TGCGCCAGCAGCTTCACACAGGGGTCCTATGGCTACACCTTC. Variable domain in full (rest from reference TRBV5-1 and TRBJ1-2): KAGVTQTPRYLIKTRGQQVTLSCSPISGHRSVSWYQQTPGQGLQFLFEYFSETQRNKGNFPGRFSGRQFSNSRSEMNVSTLELGDSALYLCASSFTQGSYGYTFGSGTRLTVV.

The chain uses TRBV6-5 and TRBJ2-7; D gene ambiguous. Trimming cost V 9 bases and J 3 bases, with 12 bases left between them. From germline, CDR1 is MNHEY and CDR2 SVGAGI. The CDR3 loop spans 12 amino acids. The CDR3 reads CASSLPGYEQYF. As DNA, the CDR3 is TGTGCCAGTAGCCTACCCGGCTACGAGCAGTACTTC.

The chain joins TRBV6-5 to TRBJ2-4, with 14 bases that match TRBD2. The CDR3 is 14 residues long. Germline V CDR1 and CDR2: MNHEY, SVGAGI. After removal of 4 bases from V and 16 bases from J, the junction contained 9 bases not matched to a gene. The DNA for the CDR3 is TGTGCCAGCAGTTCCACGGGACTAGCGGGGGTGTTCTACTTC. Translating gives CASSSTGLAGVFYF.

This sequence joins TRBV28 and TRBJ2-5; the D gene is possibly TRBD1 (6 bases). Germline-derived CDR1 and CDR2 are MDHEN and SYDVKM. Trimming removed 5 bases from V and 4 bases from J, with 17 bases in between. The CDR3 is made up of 15 amino acids. As DNA, the CDR3 is TGTGCCAGCAGTCGGACAGTGGGGATCGTAGAGACCCAGTACTTC. This codes for CASSRTVGIVETQYF.

The V call is TRBV19, the J call TRBJ1-1; a weak D match, TRBD1 (6 bases). The CDR3 contains 14 residues. CDR1 and CDR2 (germline): LNHDA, SQIVND (reference sequence). V was shortened by 7 bases and J by 2 bases, with 14 bases between the two germline ends. The CDR3 sequence: CASIHRVDNTEAFF. The DNA of the CDR3 is TGTGCCAGTATCCACAGGGTAGATAACACTGAAGCTTTCTTT.

This clone was detected only a few times. The gene calls are TRBV10-3 and TRBJ2-2; D is possibly TRBD2 (5 bases). V was trimmed by 6 bases and J by 2 bases, leaving 10 bases between them. The germline CDR1 and CDR2 sequences are ENHRY and SYGVKD. CDR3 size: 14 residues. The CDR3 sequence: CAIRLGLNTGELFF. Written as DNA, the CDR3 is TGTGCCATCAGACTAGGACTCAACACCGGGGAGCTGTTTTTT.

V gene TRBV5-1 combines with J gene TRBJ1-5; 7 bases align to TRBD1. The trim removed 3 bases at V and 4 bases at J, leaving 4 bases unmatched. Germline assignment: CDR1 SGHRS and CDR2 YFSETQ. The length of the CDR3 is 14 residues. The CDR3: CASSSGQLNQPQHF. The CDR3 DNA reads TGCGCCAGCAGCTCGGGACAGCTGAATCAGCCCCAGCATTTT.

This chain links TRBV13 with TRBJ2-3, with TRBD2 as a possible D gene (6 bases). Trimming cost V 5 bases and J 3 bases, with 15 bases left between them. The CDR3 sequence is 15 residues long. Germline V gene data show CDR1 as PRHDT and CDR2 as FYEKMQ (reference sequence). DNA of the CDR3: TGTGCCAGCAGCATGTCAGCGGGCGGGACAGATACGCAGTATTTT. The encoded protein is CASSMSAGGTDTQYF.

The chain joins TRBV5-1 to TRBJ2-3, with 10 bases that match TRBD1. The V segment lost 5 bases and the J segment 2 bases; nucleotides outside the gene matches: 8. The CDR3 has 16 residues. Germline values: CDR1 SGHRS, CDR2 YFSETQ. The CDR3 DNA reads as TGCGCCAGCAGGCTAGGGACAGGGGACGACACAGATACGCAGTATTTT. Encoded protein: CASRLGTGDDTDTQYF.

This clone was observed a handful of times. This rearrangement joins TRBV5-1 to TRBJ2-5; 8 bases are a match to TRBD2. The DNA end favors TRBJ2-7, so the J call may be wrong. This CDR3 spans 14 amino acids. CDR1 and CDR2 from the germline V gene are SGHRS and YFSETQ. CDR3: CASSLAGGSYEQYF. CDR3 coding DNA: TGCGCCAGCAGCTTGGCGGGGGGGTCCTACGAGCAGTACTTC.

The chain joins TRBV19 to TRBJ1-1; possible D gene TRBD1, 5 bases. V was cut by 7 bases and J by 4 bases, with 13 bases left in between. CDR1 is LNHDA, CDR2 SQIVND, per germline (reference sequence). This CDR3 contains 13 residues. CDR3 amino acids: CASTQGWGTEAFF. The CDR3 DNA sequence: TGTGCCAGTACCCAGGGTTGGGGCACTGAAGCTTTCTTT.